Included here is one T cell receptor (beta chain) sequence, with context. In its sample, this clonotype was seen a few times. The clone's antigen remains unknown. Base qualities are not at hand, and no much larger clone is one base apart. The library was built by means of 5' RACE. Sequenced on a NextSeq 500. To allow correction of PCR and sequencing errors, the TCR library protocol tagged every TCR cDNA molecule with a unique molecular identifier. The study's processing was this. TCR identification, UMI-based error correction and CDR3 extraction were all carried out with Decombinator tools. TCRs above a frequency of 2 per 1,000, corresponding to the top 1% of the tumor frequency distribution, were defined as expanded. Each repertoire was subsampled 100 times to 5,000 TCRs, after which Renyi diversity was computed with the R vegan package. CDR3 similarity networks were built from amino acid triplet string-kernel similarity, connecting CDR3s with pairwise similarity above 0.82. Through fastp at Q25 and MiXCR, TCRdb rebuilt clones from the public reads, retaining in-frame beta chains. Entries are consolidated by CDR3 protein sequence, retaining the most common genes and DNA. These V and J calls derive from TCRdb rather than the authors' analysis. This sample is represented by roughly 48,000 distinct CDR3 sequences; about 5.8% of them were singletons. The top ten clonotypes cover roughly 10% of the sample.

The data are from a study of spatial heterogeneity in lung cancer (dated by TCRdb to between 2019 and 2020). In the study overall: Beta-chain transcripts were consistently detected in greater numbers than alpha-chain transcripts, which likely reflected higher beta-chain transcript abundance. In the raw uncorrected reads, each unique combination of TCR and UMI appeared more than ten times on average. TCR alpha and beta repertoires were quantitatively compared across multiple tumor regions, matched nontumor lung and blood in non-small cell lung cancer. The study linked features of the TCR repertoire to counts of nonsynonymous mutations, which were determined by whole-exome sequencing of tumor tissue. Both alpha and beta chains were TCR-sequenced in samples taken at surgery, namely 220 tumor regions, 61 to 65 matched nontumor lung samples and 50 to 60 PBMC samples. On the study overall, not on this receptor specifically: Ubiquitous expanded tumor TCRs showed up in blood more often at tumor resection than at routine follow-up. Additional single-cell paired TCR alpha and beta sequencing was considered necessary to confirm, at a functional level, the hypothesis that regional TCRs recognize regional mutations.

The intended sense of this specimen's time point label: sample taken at primary tumor resection. Donors were 72 patients with early-stage, untreated non-small cell lung cancer from the lung TRACERx cohort. Without any cell sorting, TCR sequencing was performed on whole RNA extracted either from tumor and nontumor lung tissue or from cryopreserved PBMC samples. Only patients with enough RNA available from two or more tumor regions were chosen for TCR sequencing. V trim: 3 bases; J trim: 1 base; unmatched bases: 10. The germline V gene encodes CDR1 SGDLS and CDR2 YYNGEE. Spanning cysteine to phenylalanine, the CDR3 consists of 17 amino acids. Only the CDR3 portion is preserved as DNA: 51 bases, with reading frame beginning at the first base.

Sequencing used PBMCs, obtained at surgery. The TCR was taken from a male donor with early-stage non-small cell lung cancer. In this chain, TRBV9 is recombined with TRBJ2-3, and TRBD2 aligns with 8 junction nucleotides. CDR3 protein: CASSARSFSGGTDTQYF. In nucleotides, the sequence is TGTGCCAGCAGCGCCCGTAGTTTTAGCGGGGGCACAGATACGCAGTATTTT.